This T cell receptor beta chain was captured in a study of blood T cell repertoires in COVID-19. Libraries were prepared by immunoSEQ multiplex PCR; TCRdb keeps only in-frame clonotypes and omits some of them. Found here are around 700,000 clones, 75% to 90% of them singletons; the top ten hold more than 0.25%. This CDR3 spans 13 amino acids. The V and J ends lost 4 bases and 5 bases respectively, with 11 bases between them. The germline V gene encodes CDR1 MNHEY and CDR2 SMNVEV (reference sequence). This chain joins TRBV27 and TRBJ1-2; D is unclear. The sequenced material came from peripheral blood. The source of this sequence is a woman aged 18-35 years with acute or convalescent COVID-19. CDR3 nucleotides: TGTGCCAGCAGTTCCCGGGGTACTTATGGCTACACCTTC. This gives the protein CASSSRGTYGYTF.